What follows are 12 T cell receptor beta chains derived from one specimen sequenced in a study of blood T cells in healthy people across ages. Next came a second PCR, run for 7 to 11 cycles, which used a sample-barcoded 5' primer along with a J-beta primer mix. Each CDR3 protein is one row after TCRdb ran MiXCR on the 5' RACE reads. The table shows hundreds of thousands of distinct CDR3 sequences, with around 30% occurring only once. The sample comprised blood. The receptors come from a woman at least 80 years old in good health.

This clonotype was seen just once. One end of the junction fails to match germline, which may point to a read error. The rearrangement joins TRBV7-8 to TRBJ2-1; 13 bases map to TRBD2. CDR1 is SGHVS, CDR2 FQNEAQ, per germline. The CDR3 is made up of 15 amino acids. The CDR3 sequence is CTSSQTSGGANEQFF. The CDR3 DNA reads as TGTACCAGCAGCCAAACTAGCGGGGGGGCGAATGAGCAGTTCTTC.

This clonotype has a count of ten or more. CDR3 nucleotides: TGTGCCAGCAGCTTAGATCTCCAGGGCGGAATGCGGTACTTC. Translation gives CASSLDLQGGMRYF. The genes are TRBV11-2 and TRBJ2-5; possibly TRBD1 for D (5 bases). Germline CDR1 and CDR2: SGHAT and FQNNGV. V lost 0 bases and J lost 13, with 18 bases in between. CDR3 length: 14 residues.

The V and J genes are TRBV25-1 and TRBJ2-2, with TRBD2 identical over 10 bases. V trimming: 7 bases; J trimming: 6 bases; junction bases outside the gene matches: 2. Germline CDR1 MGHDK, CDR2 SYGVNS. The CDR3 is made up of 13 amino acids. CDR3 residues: CASKRGGAGELFF. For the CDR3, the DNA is TGTGCCAGCAAGCGGGGGGGGGCCGGGGAGCTGTTTTTT. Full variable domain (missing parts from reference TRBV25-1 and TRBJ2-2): EADIYQTPRYLVIGTGKKITLECSQTMGHDKMYWYQQDPGMELHLIHYSYGVNSTEKGDLSSESTVSRIRTEHFPLTLESARPSHTSQYLCASKRGGAGELFFGEGSRLTVL.

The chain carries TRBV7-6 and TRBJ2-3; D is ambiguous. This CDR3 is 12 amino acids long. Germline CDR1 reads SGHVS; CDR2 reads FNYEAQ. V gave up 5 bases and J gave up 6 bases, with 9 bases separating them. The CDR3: CASSPSRDTQYF. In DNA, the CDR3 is TGTGCCAGCAGCCCCAGCAGGGATACGCAGTATTTT.

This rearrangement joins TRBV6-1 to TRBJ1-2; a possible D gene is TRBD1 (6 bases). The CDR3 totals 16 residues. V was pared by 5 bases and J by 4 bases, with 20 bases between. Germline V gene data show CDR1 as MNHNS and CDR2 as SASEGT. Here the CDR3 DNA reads TGTGCCAGCAGTTCCCTGACAGGCACTGAATTCTATGGCTACACCTTC. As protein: CASSSLTGTEFYGYTF.

The CDR3 reads CASSYSEGHYNSPLHF. In DNA, the CDR3 is TGTGCCAGCAGTTACTCGGAGGGACATTACAATTCACCCCTCCACTTT. The V and J genes are TRBV6-7 and TRBJ1-6, with D tentatively TRBD1 (6 bases). TRBV6-7 is identified as an open reading frame with a role that is uncertain. The germline V and J ends were trimmed by 0 bases and 7 bases, with 13 bases remaining between them. The CDR3 consists of 16 residues.

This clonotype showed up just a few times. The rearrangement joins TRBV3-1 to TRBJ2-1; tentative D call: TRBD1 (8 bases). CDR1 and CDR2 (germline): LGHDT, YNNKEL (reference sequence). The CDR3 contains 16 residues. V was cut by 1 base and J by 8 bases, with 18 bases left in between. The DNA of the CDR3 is TGTGCCAGCAGCCAAGGAACGGACAGGGAGGGTGATGAGCAGTTCTTC. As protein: CASSQGTDREGDEQFF.

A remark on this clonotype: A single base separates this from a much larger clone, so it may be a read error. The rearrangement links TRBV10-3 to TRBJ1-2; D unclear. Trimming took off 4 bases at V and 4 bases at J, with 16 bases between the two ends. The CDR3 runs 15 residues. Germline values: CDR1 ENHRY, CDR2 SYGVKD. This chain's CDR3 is CAISAGESQGYGYTF. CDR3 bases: TGTGCCATCAGTGCCGGGGAGTCCCAAGGCTATGGCTACACCTTC.

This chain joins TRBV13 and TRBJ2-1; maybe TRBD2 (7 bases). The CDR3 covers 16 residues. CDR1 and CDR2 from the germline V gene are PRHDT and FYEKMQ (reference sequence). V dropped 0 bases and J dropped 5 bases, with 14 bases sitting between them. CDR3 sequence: CASSLGRGLADNEQFF. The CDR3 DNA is TGTGCCAGCAGCTTAGGCCGGGGGCTAGCGGACAATGAGCAGTTCTTC.

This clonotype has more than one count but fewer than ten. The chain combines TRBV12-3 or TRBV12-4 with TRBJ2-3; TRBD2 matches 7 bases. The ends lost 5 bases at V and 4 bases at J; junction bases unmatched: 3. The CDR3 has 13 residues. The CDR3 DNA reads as TGTGCCAGCAGTATAGGGAGGGCAGATACGCAGTATTTT. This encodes CASSIGRADTQYF.

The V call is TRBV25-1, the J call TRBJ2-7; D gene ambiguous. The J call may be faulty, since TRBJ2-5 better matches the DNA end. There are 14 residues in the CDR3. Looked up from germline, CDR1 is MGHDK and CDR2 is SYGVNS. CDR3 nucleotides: TGTGCCAGCAGTGATTTCGATAGCCGCGAGACCCAGTACTTC. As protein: CASSDFDSRETQYF.

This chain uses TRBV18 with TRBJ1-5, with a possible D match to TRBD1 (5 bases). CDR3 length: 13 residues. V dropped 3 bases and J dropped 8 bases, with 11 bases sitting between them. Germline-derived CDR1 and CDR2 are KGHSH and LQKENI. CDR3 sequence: CASSPGVGEPQHF. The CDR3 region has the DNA TGTGCCAGCTCACCCGGGGTGGGGGAGCCCCAGCATTTT. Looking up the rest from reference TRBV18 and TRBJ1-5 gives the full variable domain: NAGVMQNPRHLVRRRGQEARLRCSPMKGHSHVYWYRQLPEEGLKFMVYLQKENIIDESGMPKERFSAEFPKEGPSILRIQQVVRGDSAAYFCASSPGVGEPQHFGDGTRLSIL.